This entry is about one TCR beta chain. The data were obtained in a study of CD8 T cells in Susac syndrome. The length of the CDR3 is 16 residues. Per the germline V gene, CDR1 is MNHNS and CDR2 is SASEGT. The V segment lost 5 bases and the J segment 8 bases; nucleotides outside the gene matches: 12. The authors reverse transcribed roughly 0.45 to 1 ug RNA with random hexamers. Amplification of the TCR beta CDR3 was carried out by immunoSEQ multiplex PCR, which spanned a total of 54 Vbeta and 13 Jbeta segments. TCRdb reprocessed the immunoSEQ multiplex PCR reads via MiXCR and lists one record per CDR3 protein. The table has under 200,000 distinct CDR3 sequences, 90% to 95% seen once.

This chain uses TRBV6-1 with TRBJ1-4; 9 nucleotides line up with TRBD1. This clonotype originated in a human donor with Susac syndrome. Sequences were obtained from CD4+ T cells from PBMCs. The chain's CDR3 is CASSTTPGQGYEKLFF. DNA for the CDR3: TGTGCCAGCAGTACCACTCCGGGACAGGGTTACGAAAAACTGTTTTTT.